Listed below are T cell receptor beta chains from one sample, sequenced in a study of OX40 agonist ivuxolimab in advanced cancers. Only in-frame clones appear in the TCRdb table, and some are missing; sequencing was by immunoSEQ multiplex PCR. The table has roughly 75,000 clones, approximately 90% seen once. Sample: CD4+ or CD8+ T cells sorted from blood, taken in a trial of the OX40 agonist ivuxolimab. The receptors here all came from an adult with an advanced solid tumor such as melanoma, head and neck, liver or kidney cancer. Both conserved end residues are part of each CDR3. The D gene is left open where the match is weak. Expanded clones get a size class; other rows say once, few or many, or leave the size out.

CDR3nt: TGTGCCAGCAGTTACGGATCTCACAATGAGCAGTTCTTC; CDR3aa: CASSYGSHNEQFF; j_gene: TRBJ2-1; d_gene: NA; v_gene: TRBV28; abundance: NA
CDR3nt: TGTGCCAGCGATTACAGGGGAAGCTCTGGAAACACCATATATTTT; CDR3aa: CASDYRGSSGNTIYF; j_gene: TRBJ1-3; d_gene: TRBD1; v_gene: TRBV28; abundance: NA
CDR3nt: TGTGCCAGCAGCTTGCGACAGACCTACGAGCAGTACTTC; CDR3aa: CASSLRQTYEQYF; j_gene: TRBJ2-7; d_gene: NA; v_gene: TRBV5-6; abundance: NA
CDR3nt: TGCAGCGCCACTCCACTTTTGAACACTGAAGCTTTCTTT; CDR3aa: CSATPLLNTEAFF; j_gene: TRBJ1-1; d_gene: NA; v_gene: TRBV29-1; abundance: NA
CDR3nt: TGTGCCAGCAGCTTACAGGGGCCACCTCAAGAGACCCAGTACTTC; CDR3aa: CASSLQGPPQETQYF; j_gene: TRBJ2-5; d_gene: NA; v_gene: TRBV7-6; abundance: NA
CDR3nt: TGTGCCAGCAGTTACTCGAACATTCAGTACTTC; CDR3aa: CASSYSNIQYF; j_gene: TRBJ2-4; d_gene: NA; v_gene: TRBV6-5; abundance: NA
CDR3nt: TGTGCCCGGACTGGCGACTACCACAATGAGCAGTTCTTC; CDR3aa: CARTGDYHNEQFF; j_gene: TRBJ2-1; d_gene: NA; v_gene: TRBV30; abundance: few
CDR3nt: TGCGCCAGCAGCCAAGATGGAGGGCTGGGGAATCAGCCCCAGCATTTT; CDR3aa: CASSQDGGLGNQPQHF; j_gene: TRBJ1-5; d_gene: NA; v_gene: TRBV4-1; abundance: NA
CDR3nt: TGTGCCAGCAGCTTAGGGGACACTGAAGCTTTCTTT; CDR3aa: CASSLGDTEAFF; j_gene: TRBJ1-1; d_gene: NA; v_gene: TRBV11-3; abundance: NA
CDR3nt: TGTGCCAGCATCCCTTGGGCCCGTGGAAACACCATATATTTT; CDR3aa: CASIPWARGNTIYF; j_gene: TRBJ1-3; d_gene: NA; v_gene: TRBV6-6; abundance: NA
CDR3nt: TGTGCCAGCAGCTTCTACCAGTTCGGGGGTGGTGAAGCTTTCTTT; CDR3aa: CASSFYQFGGGEAFF; j_gene: TRBJ1-1; d_gene: NA; v_gene: TRBV7-2; abundance: NA
CDR3nt: TGTGCCAGCAGGAGGGACAGGGGGCGCATTAACTATGGCTACACCTTC; CDR3aa: CASRRDRGRINYGYTF; j_gene: TRBJ1-2; d_gene: TRBD1; v_gene: TRBV28; abundance: NA
CDR3nt: TGCGCCAGCAGCTTAGGCGGTGCAACTAATGAAAAACTGTTTTTT; CDR3aa: CASSLGGATNEKLFF; j_gene: TRBJ1-4; d_gene: NA; v_gene: TRBV5-1; abundance: NA
CDR3nt: TGTGCCAGCGGAGGCAGGGAGGGTGAAAAACTGTTTTTT; CDR3aa: CASGGREGEKLFF; j_gene: TRBJ1-4; d_gene: NA; v_gene: TRBV6-1; abundance: NA
CDR3nt: TGTGCCAGCTCCCTCGAGGACGGCACGACTGAAGCTTTCTTT; CDR3aa: CASSLEDGTTEAFF; j_gene: TRBJ1-1; d_gene: NA; v_gene: TRBV7-3; abundance: NA
CDR3nt: TGTGCCAGCAGCTCTACAGGGGATGCCCAGGCTTTCTTT; CDR3aa: CASSSTGDAQAFF; j_gene: TRBJ1-1; d_gene: TRBD1; v_gene: TRBV7-9; abundance: NA
CDR3nt: TGTGCCAGCAGAGGCAGATATCGTCACGAGCAGTACTTC; CDR3aa: CASRGRYRHEQYF; j_gene: TRBJ2-7; d_gene: NA; v_gene: TRBV2; abundance: NA